Listed here are 28 T cell receptor beta chains from one sample, sequenced in a study of shared clonotypes between healthy human individuals. Generated by immunoSEQ multiplex PCR, the TCRdb table keeps only in-frame clones and is missing some. The data contain 450,000 to 650,000 clones, around three quarters of them seen just once; the ten biggest clones take up more than 10%. Sequencing was performed on PBMCs. These receptors were collected from a middle-aged woman in good health. Some clones in this sample may be carry-over from other donors' samples.

This chain joins TRBV10-3 and TRBJ1-4; no clear D. The CDR3 covers 13 residues. Trimming pared 3 bases from V and 7 bases from J, leaving 9 bases between. Germline values: CDR1 ENHRY, CDR2 SYGVKD. This CDR3 reads CAISERVGEKLFF. DNA of the CDR3: TGTGCCATCAGTGAACGGGTTGGTGAAAAACTGTTTTTT.

The chain combines TRBV9 with TRBJ1-4; the D gene is possibly TRBD1 (6 bases). V shed 3 bases and J shed 2 bases, with 11 bases lying between them. Germline-derived CDR1 and CDR2 are SGDLS and YYNGEE. This CDR3 region has 15 residues. This CDR3 reads CASSGTGLTNEKLFF. CDR3 coding DNA: TGTGCCAGCAGCGGTACAGGGTTGACTAATGAAAAACTGTTTTTT.

V gene TRBV13 combines with J gene TRBJ1-3; D remains unclear. CDR3 length: 15 residues. Germline CDR1 is PRHDT and CDR2 is FYEKMQ (reference sequence). The V and J ends lost 0 bases and 3 bases respectively, with 9 bases between them. The CDR3 sequence: CASSLGHISGNTIYF. CDR3 in DNA: TGTGCCAGCAGCTTAGGACACATAAGTGGAAACACCATATATTTT.

The V call is TRBV5-1, the J call TRBJ2-7, with 14 nucleotides matching TRBD2. Trimming at V came to 4 bases and at J to 5 bases, leaving 8 bases not matched to a gene. The CDR3 loop spans 16 amino acids. Germline CDR1 SGHRS, CDR2 YFSETQ. In nucleotides, the CDR3 is TGCGCCAGCAGCCAGGGACTAGCGGGAGCTCTAGACGAGCAGTACTTC. This gives the protein CASSQGLAGALDEQYF.

Only a few counts were recorded for this clone. V gene TRBV9 combines with J gene TRBJ2-5; 7 nucleotides line up with TRBD2. CDR1 is SGDLS and CDR2 is YYNGEE in the germline V gene. The J segment lost 5 bases and the V segment lost 1 base, leaving 2 bases of the junction unmatched. The CDR3 consists of 13 residues. CDR3 DNA: TGTGCCAGCAGCGTAAGACTAGCCGAGACCCAGTACTTC. Protein sequence: CASSVRLAETQYF.

V and J are TRBV7-9 and TRBJ2-1, with a weak D call TRBD1 (7 bases). Germline assignment: CDR1 SEHNR and CDR2 FQNEAQ (reference sequence). This CDR3 comprises 16 residues. V was shortened by 2 bases and J by 6 bases, with 17 bases between the two germline ends. Here the CDR3 DNA reads TGTGCCAGCAGCTTAAGGGGGGACAGCAGTCCCAATGAGCAGTTCTTC. Translated: CASSLRGDSSPNEQFF.

The rearrangement joins TRBV12-2 to TRBJ1-4. TRBV12-2 is a pseudogene. CDR3 size: 15 residues. The CDR3 DNA sequence: TGTGCAAGTCGCCTTCGGACCCGCGATAATGAAAAACTGTTTTTT. Translating gives CASRLRTRDNEKLFF.

This clone was counted only a few times. The chain uses TRBV30 and TRBJ1-3, with TRBD1 as a possible D gene (5 bases). The V gene's germline CDR1 is GTSNPN and CDR2 SVGIG (reference sequence). This CDR3 region has 13 residues. Trimming took off 1 base at V and 4 bases at J, with 8 bases between the two ends. The CDR3 coding sequence is TGTGCCTGGAGTGGGGGGTTCGGAAACACCATATATTTT. Its translation: CAWSGGFGNTIYF.

The CDR3 coding sequence is TGTGCCACCCAAGGGACGAACACTGAAGCTTTCTTT. Its translation: CATQGTNTEAFF. The rearrangement uses TRBV6-5 and TRBJ1-1; weak D call: TRBD1 (5 bases). V dropped 10 bases and J dropped 1 base, with 10 bases sitting between them. Germline V gene data show CDR1 as MNHEY and CDR2 as SVGAGI. The CDR3 length is 12 residues.

The V call is TRBV19, the J call TRBJ1-2, with unresolved D. The V and J ends lost 2 bases and 3 bases respectively, with 10 bases between them. Germline V lookup: CDR1 LNHDA, CDR2 SQIVND (reference sequence). There are 14 residues in the CDR3. CDR3 amino acids: CASSIRSHDYGYTF. The CDR3 DNA sequence: TGTGCCAGTAGTATAAGGTCCCATGACTATGGCTACACCTTC.

At least ten counts were recorded for this clone. This chain uses TRBV7-9 with TRBJ2-3, with 7 bases matching TRBD2. CDR1 is SEHNR, CDR2 FQNEAQ, per germline (reference sequence). J was trimmed by 2 bases and V by 6 bases; bases with no gene match: 8. The CDR3 length is 15 residues. The CDR3 DNA is TGTGCCAGCAGTGCGAGGGACTACCTCACAGATACGCAGTATTTT. Protein sequence: CASSARDYLTDTQYF. Full variable domain (remainder filled in from reference TRBV7-9 and TRBJ2-3): DTGVSQNPRHKITKRGQNVTFRCDPISEHNRLYWYRQTLGQGPEFLTYFQNEAQLEKSRLLSDRFSAERPKGSFSTLEIQRTEQGDSAMYLCASSARDYLTDTQYFGPGTRLTVL.

This clone was seen just once. The rearrangement links TRBV7-6 to TRBJ2-7; 8 bases fit TRBD1. The CDR3 covers 13 residues. V was pared by 6 bases and J by 0 bases, with 1 base of the junction left unmatched. CDR1 is SGHVS, CDR2 FNYEAQ, per germline. In DNA form, the CDR3 reads TGTGCCAGCAGTGGACAGGGCTCCTACGAGCAGTACTTC. Protein product: CASSGQGSYEQYF.

The V gene is TRBV6-1, the J gene TRBJ2-5; TRBD2 agrees at 7 bases. The J call may be in error: the DNA end matches TRBJ2-7 better. This CDR3 spans 13 amino acids. Germline CDR1 reads MNHNS; CDR2 reads SASEGT. CDR3 sequence: CASIERGIYEQYF. Here the CDR3 DNA reads TGTGCCAGCATTGAGCGGGGCATCTACGAGCAGTACTTC.

This chain links TRBV2 with TRBJ2-7; 9 nucleotides line up with TRBD2. The CDR3 spans 14 residues. J lost 5 bases, V lost 2 bases, and 4 bases had no gene match. Germline V gives CDR1 SNHLY, CDR2 FYNNEI. The CDR3 spells CASSEIAGVDEQYF. In DNA, the CDR3 is TGTGCCAGCAGTGAAATAGCGGGAGTAGACGAGCAGTACTTC. Full variable domain (rest looked up from reference TRBV2 and TRBJ2-7): EPEVTQTPSHQVTQMGQEVILRCVPISNHLYFYWYRQILGQKVEFLVSFYNNEISEKSEIFDDQFSVERPDGSNFTLKIRSTKLEDSAMYFCASSEIAGVDEQYFGPGTRLTVT.

This clone was counted a few times. The CDR3 region has the DNA TGTGCCAGCAGGCCAACCTACAGGGAGCGTAACAATCAGCCCCAGCATTTT. Amino acids: CASRPTYRERNNQPQHF. This chain connects TRBV27 to TRBJ1-5, with D perhaps TRBD1 (6 bases). The CDR3 is 17 amino acids. Germline CDR1 reads MNHEY; CDR2 reads SMNVEV (reference sequence). V was pared by 6 bases and J by 3 bases, with 21 bases between.

This clone was observed a few times. V and J are TRBV9 and TRBJ1-1; no definite D call. CDR3 size: 16 residues. V dropped 4 bases and J dropped 4 bases, with 20 bases sitting between them. Germline lookup yields CDR1 SGDLS and CDR2 YYNGEE. CDR3 in amino acids: CASSPHAIAGSTEAFF. DNA of the CDR3: TGTGCCAGCAGCCCACACGCCATTGCGGGATCCACTGAAGCTTTCTTT.

Comment on this clone: This specimen includes other DNA sequences encoding the same CDR3. The chain joins TRBV6-1 to TRBJ2-5; D is ambiguous. V was pared by 3 bases and J by 2 bases, with 4 bases between. The germline CDR1 and CDR2 sequences are MNHNS and SASEGT. This CDR3 has 12 residues. The CDR3 protein is CASSDIQETQYF. The CDR3 region has the DNA TGTGCCAGCAGTGACATACAAGAGACCCAGTACTTC.

The V gene is TRBV27, the J gene TRBJ2-1; 11 bases match TRBD2. V lost 6 bases, J lost 3 bases, and 1 base stayed unmatched. The CDR3 is 14 amino acids. The germline V gene encodes CDR1 MNHEY and CDR2 SMNVEV (reference sequence). CDR3: CASRGTSGYNEQFF. The CDR3 DNA reads as TGTGCCAGCAGGGGGACTAGCGGCTACAATGAGCAGTTCTTC.

This chain links TRBV29-1 with TRBJ1-1, with D hard to call. Per the germline V gene, CDR1 is SQVTM and CDR2 is ANQGSEA. Trimming pared 4 bases from V and 4 bases from J, leaving 16 bases between. The CDR3 spans 14 residues. The CDR3 loop reads CSVGTGNPGTEAFF. DNA for the CDR3: TGCAGCGTTGGCACTGGGAACCCGGGCACTGAAGCTTTCTTT.

This rearrangement joins TRBV4-1 to TRBJ1-2; D unclear. CDR1 is MGHRA, CDR2 YSYEKL, per germline. The CDR3 runs 15 residues. Between the trimmed V and J ends, which lost 0 bases and 5 bases, there was a span of 13 bases. CDR3 bases: TGCGCCAGCAGCCAAGATAGAACAAACCCTTATGGCTACACCTTC. Its protein product is CASSQDRTNPYGYTF.

In its sample, this clone was seen once. The V and J genes are TRBV6-1 and TRBJ1-4, with 8 bases that match TRBD1. This CDR3 has 14 amino acids. Per the germline V gene, CDR1 is MNHNS and CDR2 is SASEGT. V dropped 3 bases and J dropped 6; count of bases not matched to a gene: 3. CDR3 nucleotides: TGTGCCAGCAGTGAGGGACAGGTTCATGAAAAACTGTTTTTT. It encodes CASSEGQVHEKLFF.

V and J are TRBV10-1 and TRBJ1-2; 9 bases agree with TRBD1. This CDR3 comprises 12 residues. Per the germline V gene, CDR1 is WNHNN and CDR2 is SYGVQD (reference sequence). With V trimmed by 7 bases and J by 6 bases, 3 bases remained unmatched. For the CDR3, the DNA is TGCGCCAGCACGGACAGGGGAAATGGCTACACCTTC. It specifies CASTDRGNGYTF.

Turning to this clone: A much larger clone sits a single nucleotide away, making a read error possible. The sample carries other DNA sequences with the same CDR3. The V call is TRBV7-8, the J call TRBJ1-1, with 7 bases fitting TRBD1. CDR1 and CDR2 from the germline V gene are SGHVS and FQNEAQ. The CDR3 runs 13 residues. J was trimmed by 7 bases and V by 5 bases; bases with no gene match: 7. DNA of the CDR3: TGTGCCAGCAGCCGTCAGGACAGGTATGAAGCTTTCTTT. It specifies CASSRQDRYEAFF.

The chain recombines TRBV11-2 with TRBJ1-1; D ambiguous. Trimming pared 1 base from V and 8 bases from J, leaving 11 bases between. CDR1 and CDR2 from the germline V gene are SGHAT and FQNNGV. CDR3 length equals 13 residues. As DNA, the CDR3 is TGTGCCAGCAGCTTAGGGGGAGGGATAGAAGCTTTCTTT. Translation: CASSLGGGIEAFF.

The genes are TRBV7-2 and TRBJ1-2; possibly TRBD1 for D (6 bases). V was trimmed by 2 bases and J by 0 bases, leaving 13 bases between them. Germline CDR1 SGHTA, CDR2 FQGNSA. There are 16 residues in the CDR3. The CDR3 region is CASSLRGGRANYGYTF. Here the CDR3 DNA reads TGTGCCAGCAGCTTAAGAGGGGGTAGAGCTAACTATGGCTACACCTTC.

The chain recombines TRBV30 with TRBJ2-1; 7 nucleotides agree with TRBD2. CDR1 and CDR2 from the germline V gene are GTSNPN and SVGIG (reference sequence). This CDR3 has 14 residues. CDR3 amino acids: CALAGEGLGDEQFF. The CDR3 nucleotides are TGTGCTTTGGCCGGGGAGGGCCTAGGCGATGAGCAGTTCTTC. Based on the CDR3 plus reference TRBV30 and TRBJ2-1, the full variable domain is SQTIHQWPATLVQPVGSPLSLECTVEGTSNPNLYWYRQAAGRGLQLLFYSVGIGQISSEVPQNLSASRPQDRQFILSSKKLLLSDSGFYLCALAGEGLGDEQFFGPGTRLTVL.

The V gene is TRBV18, the J gene TRBJ2-7, with 8 bases lining up with TRBD1. With V trimmed by 3 bases and J by 5 bases, 12 bases remained unmatched. The CDR3 loop spans 16 amino acids. Germline CDR1 reads KGHSH; CDR2 reads LQKENI. CDR3 nucleotide sequence: TGTGCCAGCTCACCCTTGACAGGGGCTTTGGTTAACGAGCAGTACTTC. It translates to CASSPLTGALVNEQYF.

To note about this clone: Since a much larger clone is just one base distant, this may be a read error. The chain combines TRBV13 with TRBJ2-2; the D is unclear. CDR1 PRHDT and CDR2 FYEKMQ come from the germline V gene (reference sequence). Trimming cost V 2 bases and J 5 bases, with 3 bases left between them. The CDR3 is 12 residues long. This CDR3 reads CASSLSTGELFF. The CDR3 DNA is TGTGCCAGCAGCTTATCTACCGGGGAGCTGTTTTTT.